A selection of T cell receptor beta chains follows, all from one sample in a study of T cell responses to AZD1222 COVID-19 vaccine. Generated by immunoSEQ multiplex PCR, the TCRdb table keeps only in-frame clones and is missing some. The table records over 100,000 clones, approximately 88% of them present only once. The sequencing here drew on peripheral blood, taken on day 0 of AZD1222 vaccination. These receptors all come from an adult in good health. Both conserved end residues are part of each CDR3. The order of the fields is clone size, D gene, V gene, J gene, CDR3 protein, CDR3 DNA. A D gene is named only where the DNA matches it firmly. Size is omitted from some rows. Given values are once, few, many or a class for expanded clones.

clone_size: NA
d_call: NA
v_call: TRBV7-9
j_call: TRBJ1-1
cdr3_aa: CAPARLGTTEAFF
cdr3_nt: TGTGCCCCGGCCAGACTAGGAACCACTGAAGCTTTCTTT

clone_size: NA
d_call: NA
v_call: TRBV29-1
j_call: TRBJ1-1
cdr3_aa: CSVERETGFRQAFF
cdr3_nt: TGCAGCGTTGAAAGGGAGACAGGCTTTAGGCAAGCTTTCTTT

clone_size: NA
d_call: NA
v_call: TRBV7-8
j_call: TRBJ1-6
cdr3_aa: CASRPQGDSPLHF
cdr3_nt: TGTGCCAGCCGTCCCCAGGGCGATTCACCCCTCCACTTT

clone_size: once
d_call: NA
v_call: TRBV6-2/TRBV6-3
j_call: TRBJ2-3
cdr3_aa: CASSLWGHTDTQYF
cdr3_nt: TGTGCCAGCAGTTTGTGGGGACACACAGATACGCAGTATTTT

clone_size: NA
d_call: NA
v_call: TRBV9
j_call: TRBJ2-2
cdr3_aa: CASSVEGAFTGELFF
cdr3_nt: TGTGCCAGCAGCGTAGAAGGGGCTTTCACCGGGGAGCTGTTTTTT

clone_size: NA
d_call: TRBD1
v_call: TRBV27
j_call: TRBJ1-4
cdr3_aa: CASSAYGTGSVLYEKLFF
cdr3_nt: TGTGCCAGCAGTGCTTATGGGACAGGTAGCGTTCTCTATGAAAAACTGTTTTTT

clone_size: NA
d_call: NA
v_call: TRBV7-2
j_call: TRBJ1-5
cdr3_aa: CASSLEGFQPQHF
cdr3_nt: TGTGCCAGCAGCTTAGAGGGATTTCAGCCCCAGCATTTT

clone_size: NA
d_call: TRBD2
v_call: TRBV6-2/TRBV6-3
j_call: TRBJ2-7
cdr3_aa: CASSPGGREQYF
cdr3_nt: TGTGCCAGCAGTCCGGGGGGGAGGGAGCAGTACTTC

clone_size: NA
d_call: NA
v_call: TRBV6-2/TRBV6-3
j_call: TRBJ1-2
cdr3_aa: CASSYSRKGSDYGYTF
cdr3_nt: TGTGCCAGCAGTTACTCCCGAAAGGGTTCGGACTATGGCTACACCTTC

clone_size: NA
d_call: NA
v_call: TRBV3-1/TRBV3-2
j_call: TRBJ2-7
cdr3_aa: CASSQFPVEDEQYF
cdr3_nt: TGTGCCAGCAGCCAATTCCCCGTTGAGGACGAGCAGTACTTC

clone_size: NA
d_call: NA
v_call: TRBV10-2
j_call: TRBJ2-2
cdr3_aa: CASRGGGELFF
cdr3_nt: TGCGCCAGCAGGGGCGGCGGGGAGCTGTTTTTT

clone_size: NA
d_call: NA
v_call: TRBV28
j_call: TRBJ1-2
cdr3_aa: CASSLGQANNGYGYTF
cdr3_nt: TGTGCCAGCAGTTTGGGGCAAGCCAATAACGGATATGGCTACACCTTC

clone_size: NA
d_call: NA
v_call: TRBV19
j_call: TRBJ2-1
cdr3_aa: CASRWVENNEQFF
cdr3_nt: TGTGCCAGTAGATGGGTGGAGAACAATGAGCAGTTCTTC

clone_size: NA
d_call: NA
v_call: TRBV21-1
j_call: TRBJ2-7
cdr3_aa: CASTLCMTSGGADPVEQYF
cdr3_nt: TGTGCCAGCACCCTATGCATGACTAGCGGGGGGGCCGATCCAGTCGAGCAGTACTTC

clone_size: once
d_call: NA
v_call: TRBV2
j_call: TRBJ1-3
cdr3_aa: CARDLGSGNTIYF
cdr3_nt: TGTGCCAGGGACCTGGGCTCTGGAAACACCATATATTTT

clone_size: NA
d_call: TRBD1
v_call: TRBV7-2
j_call: TRBJ1-1
cdr3_aa: CASSANGQATEAFF
cdr3_nt: TGTGCCAGCAGCGCAAACGGACAGGCCACTGAAGCTTTCTTT

clone_size: NA
d_call: NA
v_call: TRBV14
j_call: TRBJ2-1
cdr3_aa: CASSRAGLRNEQFF
cdr3_nt: TGTGCCAGCAGCCGCGCAGGGCTGAGGAATGAGCAGTTCTTC

clone_size: NA
d_call: TRBD1
v_call: TRBV4-1
j_call: TRBJ1-3
cdr3_aa: CASSLDALSGTGLGNTIYF
cdr3_nt: TGCGCCAGCAGCCTGGACGCGCTATCCGGGACAGGACTCGGAAACACCATATATTTT

clone_size: NA
d_call: TRBD1
v_call: TRBV9
j_call: TRBJ2-7
cdr3_aa: CASIYRDRAYEQYF
cdr3_nt: TGTGCCAGCATCTACCGGGACAGAGCCTACGAGCAGTACTTC

clone_size: NA
d_call: TRBD1
v_call: TRBV5-6
j_call: TRBJ1-6
cdr3_aa: CASSVDRAGGDNSPLHF
cdr3_nt: TGTGCCAGCAGCGTGGACAGGGCCGGAGGGGATAATTCACCCCTCCACTTT

clone_size: NA
d_call: NA
v_call: TRBV7-3
j_call: TRBJ2-3
cdr3_aa: CASSLMEMDTQYF
cdr3_nt: TGTGCCAGCAGCCTAATGGAAATGGATACGCAGTATTTT

clone_size: NA
d_call: NA
v_call: TRBV12-3/TRBV12-4
j_call: TRBJ1-6
cdr3_aa: CASSLSRHSPLHF
cdr3_nt: TGTGCCAGCAGTTTATCCCGCCATTCACCCCTCCACTTT

clone_size: NA
d_call: TRBD1
v_call: TRBV19
j_call: TRBJ1-4
cdr3_aa: CASSVMRTGGEKLFF
cdr3_nt: TGTGCCAGTAGTGTAATGAGGACAGGGGGGGAAAAACTGTTTTTT